This T cell receptor beta chain stems from a study of shared T cell receptors in the human thymus. Profiled with immunoSEQ multiplex PCR; TCRdb holds only in-frame clones, not every one. The sample contains more than 550,000 clones, 80% to 90% of which appear only once. Trimming took off 9 bases at V and 4 bases at J, with 27 bases between the two ends. Per the germline V gene, CDR1 is LNHDA and CDR2 is SQIVND (reference sequence). The CDR3 has 17 amino acids. The same data also contributed to another study, on human thymus T cells.

The TCR originated in a girl under three years old with a congenital heart defect. This sequence joins TRBV19 and TRBJ1-1; weak D call: TRBD1 (6 bases). The sample taken for sequencing was thymocytes. For the CDR3, the DNA is TGTGCCAGCGAGATAACGCGGGGGCGCGAGGCGGGCACTGAAGCTTTCTTT. Translated, it gives CASEITRGREAGTEAFF.